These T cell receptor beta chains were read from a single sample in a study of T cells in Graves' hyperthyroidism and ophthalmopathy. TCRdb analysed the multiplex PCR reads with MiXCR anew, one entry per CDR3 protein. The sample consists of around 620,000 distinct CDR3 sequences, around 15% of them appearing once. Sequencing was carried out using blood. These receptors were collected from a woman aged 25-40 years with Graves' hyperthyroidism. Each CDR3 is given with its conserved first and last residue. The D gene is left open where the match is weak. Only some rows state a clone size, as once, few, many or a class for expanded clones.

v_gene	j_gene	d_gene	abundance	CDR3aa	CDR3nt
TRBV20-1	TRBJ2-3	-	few	CSRYGPGNTQYF	TGCAGTAGATACGGACCCGGGAATACGCAGTATTTT
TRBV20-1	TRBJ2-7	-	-	CSAERADSSYEQYF	TGCAGTGCCGAGAGGGCGGACAGCTCCTACGAGCAGTACTTC
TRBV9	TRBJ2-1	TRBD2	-	CASSDRTSGVLGEQFF	TGTGCCAGCAGCGACCGGACTAGCGGAGTTTTGGGTGAGCAGTTCTTC
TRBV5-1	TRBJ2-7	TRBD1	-	CASSSWDRIDEQYF	TGCGCCAGCAGCTCCTGGGACAGAATAGACGAGCAGTACTTC
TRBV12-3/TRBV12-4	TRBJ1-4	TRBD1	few	CASMRGTGDEKLFF	TGTGCCAGCATGAGGGGGACAGGGGATGAAAAACTGTTTTTT
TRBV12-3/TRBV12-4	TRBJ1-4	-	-	CASSLRPATNEKLFF	TGTGCCAGCAGTTTAAGACCTGCAACTAATGAAAAACTGTTTTTT
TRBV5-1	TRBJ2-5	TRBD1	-	CSSSSGGSDRETQYF	TGCTCCAGCAGCTCAGGGGGTTCTGACAGAGAGACCCAGTACTTC
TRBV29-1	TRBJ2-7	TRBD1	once	CSVGDRGRGSYEQYF	TGCAGCGTTGGGGACAGGGGGAGGGGTTCCTACGAGCAGTACTTC
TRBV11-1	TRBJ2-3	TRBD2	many	CASSRGAGDRTDTQYF	TGTGCCAGCAGTCGAGGTGCGGGAGATCGCACAGATACGCAGTATTTT
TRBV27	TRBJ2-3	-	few	CASSLLDRTDTQYF	TGTGCCAGCAGTTTACTAGACCGCACAGATACGCAGTATTTT
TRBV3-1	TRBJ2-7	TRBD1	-	CASSQPGGTYEQYF	TGTGCCAGCAGCCAGCCAGGGGGTACCTACGAGCAGTACTTC
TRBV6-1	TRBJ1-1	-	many	CASSEIANTEAFF	TGTGCCAGCAGTGAAATAGCGAACACTGAAGCTTTCTTT
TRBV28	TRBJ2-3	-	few	CASRTPLGHTDTQYF	TGTGCCAGTCGGACTCCCCTTGGGCACACAGATACGCAGTATTTT
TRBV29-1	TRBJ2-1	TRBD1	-	CSVDRDRNQQFF	TGCAGCGTTGATAGGGACAGGAACCAGCAGTTCTTC
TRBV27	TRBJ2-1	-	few	CASSLSPSSYDEQFF	TGTGCCAGCAGTTTAAGTCCTAGCTCCTACGATGAGCAGTTCTTC
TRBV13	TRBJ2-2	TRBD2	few	CASSSRTSANTGELFF	TGTGCCAGCAGCTCCCGGACTAGCGCGAACACCGGGGAGCTGTTTTTT
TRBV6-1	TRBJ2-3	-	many	CASSRGADVTDTQYF	TGTGCCAGCAGCCGGGGAGCGGACGTCACAGATACGCAGTATTTT
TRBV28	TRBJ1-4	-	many	CASRYTTTNEKLFF	TGTGCCAGCAGGTATACCACAACTAATGAAAAACTGTTTTTT
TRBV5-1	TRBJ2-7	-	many	CASSFGQNEQYF	TGCGCCAGCAGCTTTGGTCAGAACGAGCAGTACTTC
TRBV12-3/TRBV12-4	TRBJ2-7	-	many	CASSLSGDYYEQYF	TGTGCCAGCAGTTTAAGTGGAGATTACTACGAGCAGTACTTC
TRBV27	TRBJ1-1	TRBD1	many	CASSEDRVNTEAFF	TGTGCCAGCAGTGAAGACAGGGTGAACACTGAAGCTTTCTTT
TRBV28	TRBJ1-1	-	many	CASRGGGREAFF	TGTGCCAGCAGAGGGGGGGGCAGGGAAGCTTTCTTT
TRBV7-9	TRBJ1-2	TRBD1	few	CASSNNPGTGVYGYTF	TGTGCCAGCAGCAATAACCCCGGGACAGGGGTCTATGGCTACACCTTC
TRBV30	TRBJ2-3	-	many	CGADYTDTQYF	TGTGGGGCGGATTACACAGATACGCAGTATTTT
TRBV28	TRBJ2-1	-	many	CASSLTYNEQFF	TGTGCCAGCAGTCTCACCTACAATGAGCAGTTCTTC
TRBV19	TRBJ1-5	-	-	CASSIGGVRNQPQHF	TGTGCCAGTAGTATAGGGGGAGTACGCAATCAGCCCCAGCATTTT
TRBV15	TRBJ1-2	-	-	CATSRGTGTAYGYTF	TGTGCCACCAGCAGAGGAACCGGGACCGCCTATGGCTACACCTTC
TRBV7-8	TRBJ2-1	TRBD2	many	CASSLSGRAGNEQFF	TGTGCCAGCAGCTTAAGCGGGAGGGCCGGCAATGAGCAGTTCTTC
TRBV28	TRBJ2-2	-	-	CASSFSGGERAGELFF	TGTGCCAGCAGTTTTTCAGGGGGGGAGCGGGCCGGGGAGCTGTTTTTT
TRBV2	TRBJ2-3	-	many	CASSAERVGTDTQYF	TGTGCCAGCAGTGCGGAGCGGGTGGGCACAGATACGCAGTATTTT
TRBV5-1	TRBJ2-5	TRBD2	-	CASSPIAGAGSQYF	TGCGCCAGCAGTCCTATAGCGGGGGCTGGGTCCCAGTACTTC
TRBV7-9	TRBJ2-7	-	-	CASSPRDTAGEQYF	TGTGCCAGCAGCCCTCGGGACACCGCGGGGGAGCAGTACTTC
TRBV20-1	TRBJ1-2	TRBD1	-	CSAKLLSGTGEGYTF	TGCAGTGCCAAACTACTATCCGGGACAGGGGAGGGCTACACCTTC
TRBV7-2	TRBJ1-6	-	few	CASSPWEGPGESPLHF	TGTGCCAGCAGCCCCTGGGAGGGCCCGGGAGAATCACCCCTCCACTTT
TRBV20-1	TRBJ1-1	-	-	CSAREMGVYTEAFF	TGCAGTGCTAGAGAAATGGGAGTTTACACTGAAGCTTTCTTT
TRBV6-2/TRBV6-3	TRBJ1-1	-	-	CASSYSMVRGLTEAFF	TGTGCCAGCAGTTACTCGATGGTACGGGGGCTCACTGAAGCTTTCTTT
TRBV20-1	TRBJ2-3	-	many	CSARSGGTDTQYF	TGCAGTGCTAGGTCAGGGGGCACAGATACGCAGTATTTT
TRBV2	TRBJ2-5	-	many	CASSGDPQGIQETQYF	TGTGCCAGCAGCGGAGACCCGCAGGGAATCCAAGAGACCCAGTACTTC
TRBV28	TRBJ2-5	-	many	CASRVSPGGRETQYF	TGTGCCAGCAGAGTTTCCCCCGGGGGGCGAGAGACCCAGTACTTC
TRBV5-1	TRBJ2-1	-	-	CASSSTQGLVSNEQFF	TGCGCCAGCAGCTCAACTCAGGGGCTGGTGTCAAATGAGCAGTTCTTC
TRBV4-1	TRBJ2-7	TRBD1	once	CTSSPTTGADEQYF	TGCACCAGCAGCCCTACGACAGGGGCGGACGAGCAGTACTTC
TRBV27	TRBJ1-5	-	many	CASSLDGGGQPQHF	TGTGCCAGCAGTTTAGACGGGGGGGGGCAGCCCCAGCATTTT
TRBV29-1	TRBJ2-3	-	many	CSVARGGTTDTQYF	TGCAGCGTTGCCCGGGGTGGGACCACAGATACGCAGTATTTT
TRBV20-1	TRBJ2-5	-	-	CSASGLSSETQYF	TGCAGTGCTAGTGGTCTATCCTCCGAGACCCAGTACTTC
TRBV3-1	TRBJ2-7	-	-	CASSPIGTAYSPEQYF	TGTGCCAGCAGCCCAATTGGTACGGCCTATTCGCCCGAGCAGTACTTC
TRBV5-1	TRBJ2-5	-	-	CASSWDSKETQYF	TGCGCCAGCAGCTGGGACTCAAAAGAGACCCAGTACTTC
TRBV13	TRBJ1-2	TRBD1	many	CASSTGQGYGYTF	TGTGCCAGCAGCACCGGACAGGGATATGGCTACACCTTC
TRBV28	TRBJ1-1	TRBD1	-	CASSSTGGLSDTEAFF	TGTGCCAGCAGTTCAACAGGGGGCTTGTCGGACACTGAAGCTTTCTTT
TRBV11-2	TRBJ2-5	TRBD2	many	CASSEAGGPQETQYF	TGTGCCAGCAGCGAAGCGGGAGGGCCCCAAGAGACCCAGTACTTC
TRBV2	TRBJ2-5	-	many	CASSDRGGTVQETQYF	TGTGCCAGCAGTGATCGTGGTGGGACGGTGCAAGAGACCCAGTACTTC